The subject of this entry is one T cell receptor (beta chain). CDR1 is GTSNPN, CDR2 SVGIG, per germline (reference sequence). The germline V and J ends were trimmed by 4 bases and 3 bases, with 7 bases remaining between them. The CDR3 totals 11 residues. Repertoires were generated with immunoSEQ multiplex PCR, while TCRdb's copy carries only in-frame clones and drops some. The data contain 99,000 or so clones, about four fifths of them singletons. The record originates from a study of control samples from healthy donors and cancer patients. This TCR was recovered from a woman between 45 and 65 years old in good health. The sequenced material came from blood. The chain is built from TRBV30 and TRBJ2-7; D gene ambiguous. The CDR3 nucleotides read TGTGCCTGGAAGCGAGACTACGAGCAGTACTTC. Its translation is CAWKRDYEQYF.